These 8 T cell receptor beta chains came from one sample sequenced in a study of CD8+ T cells in alopecia areata. Extracted from the samples, RNA was reverse transcribed into cDNA to serve as the sequencing template. Measured with immunoSEQ multiplex PCR; TCRdb has only the in-frame clones, and not every one. There are over 200,000 clones in the sample; about three fifths occur only once, and over 0.4% lies in the top ten. The sequences come from CD4+ T cells sorted from blood, collected at week 0. Receptors originate from a human donor with alopecia areata.

This rearrangement joins TRBV29-1 to TRBJ1-3; no firm D call. Trimming pared 3 bases from V and 0 bases from J, leaving 3 bases between. CDR1 is SQVTM and CDR2 is ANQGSEA in the germline V gene. This CDR3 spans 12 amino acids. The CDR3 DNA sequence: TGCAGCGTTGACGTCTCTGGAAACACCATATATTTT. Amino acids: CSVDVSGNTIYF.

The chain employs TRBV7-9 and TRBJ2-7, with 7 bases aligning to TRBD1. Germline-derived CDR1 and CDR2 are SEHNR and FQNEAQ (reference sequence). The CDR3 contains 15 residues. Trimming cost V 1 base and J 1 base; bases outside gene matches: 4. CDR3 region: CASSLGQGKSYEQYF. The DNA for the CDR3 is TGTGCCAGCAGCTTAGGACAGGGCAAATCCTACGAGCAGTACTTC.

This sequence joins TRBV27 and TRBJ1-2; tentative D call: TRBD1 (6 bases). V lost 3 bases and J lost 7, with 12 bases in between. The V gene's germline CDR1 is MNHEY and CDR2 SMNVEV (reference sequence). This CDR3 spans 13 amino acids. CDR3 in amino acids: CASSFRAGAGYTF. Written as DNA, the CDR3 is TGTGCCAGCAGTTTTAGGGCAGGGGCTGGCTACACCTTC.

The chain uses TRBV7-8 and TRBJ1-1; D call uncertain. V dropped 0 bases and J dropped 8 bases, with 7 bases sitting between them. The germline gives CDR1 SGHVS, CDR2 FQNEAQ. The CDR3 contains 12 residues. The CDR3 here is CASSLARAEAFF. CDR3 coding DNA: TGTGCCAGCAGCTTAGCGCGGGCAGAAGCTTTCTTT.

This clone appeared a few times. The chain carries TRBV12-5 and TRBJ2-5; TRBD2 agrees at 8 bases. With V trimmed by 6 bases and J by 2 bases, 17 bases remained unmatched. CDR1 is LGHNT and CDR2 is FRNRAP in the germline V gene. This CDR3 region has 18 residues. In nucleotides, the CDR3 is TGTGCTAGTGGCTCCCGGGGAGGCGAGCGGGAGTTTCAAGAGACCCAGTACTTC. It encodes CASGSRGGEREFQETQYF. Using reference TRBV12-5 and TRBJ2-5 for the parts outside the CDR3, the full variable domain is DARVTQTPRHKVTEMGQEVTMRCQPILGHNTVFWYRQTMMQGLELLAYFRNRAPLDDSGMPKDRFSAEMPDATLATLKIQPSEPRDSAVYFCASGSRGGEREFQETQYFGPGTRLLVL.

The V call is TRBV18, the J call TRBJ1-2; possibly TRBD1 for D (5 bases). V gave up 3 bases and J gave up 6 bases, with 11 bases separating them. The CDR3 runs 13 residues. The germline gives CDR1 KGHSH, CDR2 LQKENI. CDR3 coding DNA: TGTGCCAGCTCACCTATAGACAGCGATGGCTACACCTTC. Translation gives CASSPIDSDGYTF.

The chain links TRBV5-1 to TRBJ2-1; 11 bases line up with TRBD2. With 1 base clipped from V and 5 bases from J, the junction kept 5 bases outside the gene matches. The CDR3 is 16 amino acids. Germline V gene sequence: CDR1 SGHRS, CDR2 YFSETQ. In DNA form, the CDR3 reads TGCGCCAGCAGCTTGTTAGCGGGGGGGCGCAACAATGAGCAGTTCTTC. Amino acid sequence: CASSLLAGGRNNEQFF.

The J gene is TRBJ2-7, the V gene TRBV30, with D uncertain. V lost 0 bases, J lost 2 bases, and 11 bases lay in between. Germline V gene sequence: CDR1 GTSNPN, CDR2 SVGIG (reference sequence). There are 14 residues in the CDR3. The CDR3 nucleotides are TGTGCCTGGAGTGTACGTGGCACAACCTACGAGCAGTACTTC. Protein product: CAWSVRGTTYEQYF.